The 17 T cell receptor beta chains reported below all come from one sample, sequenced in a study of response to subunit inactivated influenza vaccine. TCRdb analysed the RT-PCR reads with MiXCR anew, one entry per CDR3 protein. In the table there are approximately 490,000 distinct CDR3 sequences, less than 7.5% of which are singletons. Sequencing was performed on PBMCs from blood, taken 23 to 25 months after vaccination. These receptor sequences come from a man aged 50 to 69 who received an inactivated influenza vaccine.

The chain joins TRBV20-1 to TRBJ2-5, with 7 bases that match TRBD1. V trimming: 3 bases; J trimming: 5 bases; junction bases outside the gene matches: 6. CDR3 length equals 13 residues. The germline V gene encodes CDR1 DFQATT and CDR2 SNEGSKA (reference sequence). CDR3 DNA: TGCAGTGCTAGCTACAGGGGACACGAGACCCAGTACTTC. Translating it yields CSASYRGHETQYF.

This clonotype was detected only a few times. V is TRBV3-1 and J is TRBJ2-7, with a tentative D call TRBD1 (6 bases). The V end was cut by 8 bases, the J end by 7 bases, with 15 bases between. Germline V gene data show CDR1 as LGHDT and CDR2 as YNNKEL (reference sequence). The CDR3 spans 12 residues. CDR3 DNA: TGTGCCAGCCGTACATCTAGGGGGGAGCAGTACTTC. The encoded protein is CASRTSRGEQYF.

A few counts support this clonotype. The chain carries TRBV5-1 and TRBJ2-5, with D perhaps being TRBD1 or TRBD2 (5 bases each). There are 15 residues in the CDR3. The V end was cut by 2 bases, the J end by 5 bases, with 16 bases between. Germline V gene sequence: CDR1 SGHRS, CDR2 YFSETQ. The CDR3 region is CASSLGRRASETQYF. DNA of the CDR3: TGCGCCAGCAGCTTAGGTCGCAGGGCTAGCGAGACCCAGTACTTC.

This clonotype occurred many times. The chain links TRBV28 to TRBJ2-3, with 9 nucleotides matching TRBD2. The germline V gene encodes CDR1 MDHEN and CDR2 SYDVKM. This CDR3 region has 19 residues. Germline trimming cut 2 bases from V and 2 bases from J; bases unmatched to any gene: 14. The CDR3 sequence: CASSLIMAAGGPSTDTQYF. The CDR3 nucleotides are TGTGCCAGCAGTTTAATTATGGCGGCGGGAGGGCCCTCCACAGATACGCAGTATTTT.

A few counts support this clonotype. The J gene is TRBJ2-2, the V gene TRBV10-3; D is perhaps TRBD1 (6 bases). The germline V gene encodes CDR1 ENHRY and CDR2 SYGVKD. The CDR3 sequence is 14 residues long. V lost 6 bases, J lost 4 bases, and 12 bases lay in between. The CDR3 loop reads CAISQGQGTGELFF. Here the CDR3 DNA reads TGTGCCATCAGCCAGGGGCAGGGCACCGGGGAGCTGTTTTTT.

This clonotype was found many times. This rearrangement joins TRBV20-1 to TRBJ2-1, with 8 bases aligning to TRBD2. Germline V lookup: CDR1 DFQATT, CDR2 SNEGSKA (reference sequence). V shed 2 bases and J 7 bases; nucleotides not matched to a gene: 10. CDR3 length equals 15 residues. This chain's CDR3 is CSARNFGRAGNEQFF. CDR3 bases: TGCAGTGCTAGAAATTTCGGGAGGGCCGGGAATGAGCAGTTCTTC.

The gene calls are TRBV7-6 and TRBJ2-5; a possible D gene is TRBD2 (6 bases). This CDR3 is built from 13 residues. Looked up from germline, CDR1 is SGHVS and CDR2 is FNYEAQ. V was cut by 1 base and J by 9 bases, with 12 bases left in between. The CDR3 here is CASSLGAAGAQYF. The CDR3 DNA is TGTGCCAGCAGCTTAGGGGCAGCGGGTGCCCAGTACTTC.

The chain has TRBV7-3 and TRBJ1-2; 8 nucleotides align to TRBD1. V lost 5 bases and J lost 2; bases outside the gene matches: 7. The CDR3 has 15 residues. The germline gives CDR1 SGHTA, CDR2 FQGTGA. This CDR3 reads CASSPRTGRNYGYTF. DNA of the CDR3: TGTGCCAGCAGCCCTCGGACAGGGCGGAACTATGGCTACACCTTC.

V usage is TRBV4-1 and J usage is TRBJ2-3, with D tentatively TRBD2 (5 bases). Trimming stripped 3 bases from V and 0 bases from J, with 13 bases between. This CDR3 is built from 16 residues. CDR1 is MGHRA, CDR2 YSYEKL, per germline. DNA of the CDR3: TGCGCCAGCAGCCAGTATGACGGGGATAGCACAGATACGCAGTATTTT. It encodes CASSQYDGDSTDTQYF.

This clonotype was detected only a few times. This sequence joins TRBV7-2 and TRBJ2-7; weak D call: TRBD2 (5 bases). Trimming shortened V by 3 bases and J by 7 bases, and 13 bases separated the two germline ends. The length of the CDR3 is 13 residues. Germline assignment: CDR1 SGHTA and CDR2 FQGNSA. This CDR3 reads CASSLDSLREQYF. The CDR3 DNA is TGTGCCAGCAGCTTGGACTCCCTAAGGGAGCAGTACTTC.

This clonotype showed up many times. The V call is TRBV4-2, the J call TRBJ1-4; 8 nucleotides agree with TRBD1. CDR1 and CDR2 from the germline V gene are LGHNA and YNFKEQ. V was pared by 4 bases and J by 7 bases, with 8 bases of the junction left unmatched. The CDR3 totals 15 residues. The CDR3 protein is CASSLRKDRAEKLFF. In nucleotides, the CDR3 is TGTGCCAGCAGCCTGCGCAAGGACAGGGCTGAAAAACTGTTTTTT.

Many counts were recorded for this clonotype. The V gene is TRBV6-5, the J gene TRBJ1-1; 10 nucleotides align to TRBD1. The ends lost 0 bases at V and 7 bases at J; junction bases unmatched: 5. The CDR3 sequence is 15 residues long. Germline loops: CDR1 MNHEY, CDR2 SVGAGI. CDR3 amino acids: CASSYSRTGGVEAFF. The CDR3 DNA reads TGTGCCAGCAGTTACTCGAGGACAGGGGGAGTTGAAGCTTTCTTT.

The sample holds many counts of this clonotype. The chain uses TRBV5-6 and TRBJ2-2, with 8 bases matching TRBD1. CDR3 length: 15 residues. V lost 4 bases, J lost 6 bases, and 8 bases stayed unmatched. Per the germline V gene, CDR1 is SGHDT and CDR2 is YYEEEE. This chain's CDR3 is CASSGQGGVPGELFF. The CDR3, as DNA: TGTGCCAGCAGCGGACAGGGAGGTGTCCCCGGGGAGCTGTTTTTT.

The chain employs TRBV5-6 and TRBJ2-7; TRBD2 matches 10 bases. Germline CDR1 reads SGHDT; CDR2 reads YYEEEE. This CDR3 comprises 15 residues. Losses at the gene ends were 1 base for V and 2 bases for J; bases not matched to a gene: 3. The CDR3 DNA is TGTGCCAGCAGCTTGCCCCTAGCGGGAGCCTACGAGCAGTACTTC. It is translated as CASSLPLAGAYEQYF.

Points on this clonotype: This could be a read error, since a much larger clone is one nucleotide away. This sequence joins TRBV28 and TRBJ2-3; no firm D call. Germline assignment: CDR1 MDHEN and CDR2 SYDVKM. The V gene lost 3 bases and the J gene lost 3 bases, with 13 bases spanning the gap. CDR3 length equals 15 residues. CDR3 residues: CASSFSPRMTDTQYF. The CDR3 DNA reads TGTGCCAGCAGTTTTTCTCCAAGGATGACAGATACGCAGTATTTT.

DNA for the CDR3: TGTGCCAGCAGCCCCGGGGCGGGAGCCCCCTACAATGAGCAGTTCTTC. Its protein product is CASSPGAGAPYNEQFF. This chain connects TRBV7-8 to TRBJ2-1; 7 bases align to TRBD2. This CDR3 has 16 amino acids. Trimming removed 5 bases from V and 2 bases from J; junction bases left unmatched: 9. Per the germline V gene, CDR1 is SGHVS and CDR2 is FQNEAQ.

This clonotype occurred a few times. The chain couples TRBV11-2 to TRBJ2-3; 9 positions match TRBD2. The CDR3 has 14 residues. From germline, CDR1 is SGHAT and CDR2 FQNNGV. Losses at the gene ends were 5 bases for V and 3 bases for J; bases not matched to a gene: 3. CDR3 DNA: TGTGCCAGCAGCGAGACTAGCGGAACAGATACGCAGTATTTT. Residues: CASSETSGTDTQYF.